These 10 T cell receptor beta chains came from one sample sequenced in a study of cytomegalovirus exposure and HLA in healthy donors. 60 Vbeta and 13 Jbeta primers were used in PCR. The method was immunoSEQ multiplex PCR; TCRdb's version includes in-frame clones alone and lacks a portion of them. The data contain about 90,000 clones, about three quarters of them singletons. Sample: PBMCs. These receptors originate from a boy younger than 18 in good health and CMV-seronegative.

This chain connects TRBV11-2 to TRBJ1-2; D possibly corresponds to TRBD1 (5 bases). V dropped 5 bases and J dropped 11 bases, with 18 bases sitting between them. This CDR3 has 13 amino acids. Germline V gives CDR1 SGHAT, CDR2 FQNNGV. The chain's CDR3 is CASSPPGGLRYTF. Written as DNA, the CDR3 is TGTGCCAGCAGCCCCCCCGGGGGTCTACGGTACACCTTC. Combining the CDR3 with reference TRBV11-2 and TRBJ1-2 gives the whole variable domain EAGVAQSPRYKIIEKRQSVAFWCNPISGHATLYWYQQILGQGPKLLIQFQNNGVVDDSQLPKDRFSAERLKGVDSTLKIQPAKLEDSAVYLCASSPPGGLRYTFGSGTRLTVV.

The chain employs TRBV9 and TRBJ1-1; D is unresolved. The CDR3 contains 13 residues. Looked up from germline, CDR1 is SGDLS and CDR2 is YYNGEE. Deletions cut 0 bases from V and 1 base from J, with 4 bases between. Written as DNA, the CDR3 is TGTGCCAGCAGCGTAGAACAGAACACTGAAGCTTTCTTT. As protein: CASSVEQNTEAFF.

This clone was found once. One end of the junction does not line up with germline, which may come from a read error. The genes are TRBV28 and TRBJ2-2, with 8 bases fitting TRBD2. In germline, CDR1 is MDHEN, CDR2 SYDVKM. The CDR3 length is 13 residues. The CDR3 here is CGSGRSDTGELFF. The CDR3, as DNA: TGTGGCAGCGGGAGATCGGACACCGGGGAGCTGTTTTTT.

This rearrangement joins TRBV12-5 to TRBJ2-1; TRBD2 agrees at 16 bases. The CDR3 is made up of 22 amino acids. Losses at the gene ends were 3 bases for V and 1 base for J; bases not matched to a gene: 15. Germline V gene lookup returns CDR1 LGHNT and CDR2 FRNRAP. In DNA, the CDR3 is TGTGCTAGTGGTTTAGTGAATGGGACTAGCGGGAGGGACTTATGGTCCTACAATGAGCAGTTCTTC. It is translated as CASGLVNGTSGRDLWSYNEQFF.

This CDR3 reads CASSRQREGNEQFF. In nucleotides, the CDR3 is TGTGCCAGCAGTCGCCAGCGGGAGGGGAATGAGCAGTTCTTC. V gene TRBV2 combines with J gene TRBJ2-1; TRBD2 agrees at 10 bases. The ends lost 5 bases at V and 7 bases at J; junction bases unmatched: 5. Germline V lookup: CDR1 SNHLY, CDR2 FYNNEI. The CDR3 length is 14 residues.

This clone appeared a few times. The chain combines TRBV11-2 with TRBJ2-7; 12 bases are a match to TRBD2. V lost 5 bases, J lost 3 bases, and 5 bases stayed unmatched. This CDR3 is built from 15 residues. Germline loops: CDR1 SGHAT, CDR2 FQNNGV. CDR3 DNA: TGTGCCAGCAGCCCCACTAGCGGGGGGCACTACGAGCAGTACTTC. Translation gives CASSPTSGGHYEQYF.

J is TRBJ1-3 and V is TRBV6-6; no firm D call. Germline values: CDR1 MNHNY, CDR2 SVGAGI (reference sequence). V dropped 8 bases and J dropped 2 bases, with 10 bases sitting between them. The CDR3 has 13 residues. CDR3 bases: TGTGCCAGCCTTGAGAGGGCTGGAAACACCATATATTTT. Protein product: CASLERAGNTIYF.

This chain connects TRBV2 to TRBJ1-1; possible D gene TRBD1, 6 bases. The CDR3 runs 16 residues. The V and J ends lost 6 bases and 5 bases respectively, with 22 bases between them. From germline, CDR1 is SNHLY and CDR2 FYNNEI. Here the CDR3 DNA reads TGTGCCAGCAGCCAGGGGAGGGGGGGGCATTTAACTGAAGCTTTCTTT. This translates into CASSQGRGGHLTEAFF.

The chain has TRBV2 and TRBJ1-5, with D unresolved. Germline CDR1 is SNHLY and CDR2 is FYNNEI. Trimming left V 3 bases short and J 1 base short, with 16 bases between. This CDR3 has 17 amino acids. The CDR3 nucleotides are TGTGCCAGCAGTGACCCCCTCGACAAAGACAGCAATCAGCCCCAGCATTTT. Translation gives CASSDPLDKDSNQPQHF.

The gene calls are TRBV7-4 and TRBJ1-6; a weak D match, TRBD1 (6 bases). The CDR3 is 14 amino acids. The germline V and J ends were trimmed by 5 bases and 5 bases, with 10 bases remaining between them. CDR1 and CDR2 (germline): SGHVT, SQSDAQ. The CDR3 region is CASSVDRNNSPLHF. The CDR3 DNA sequence: TGTGCCAGCAGCGTGGACAGAAATAATTCACCCCTCCACTTT. The variable domain in full, with the rest retrieved from reference TRBV7-4 and TRBJ1-6, is GAGVSQSPRYKVAKRGRDVALRCDSISGHVTLYWYRQTLGQGSEVLTYSQSDAQRDKSGRPSGRFSAERPERSVSTLKIQRTEQGDSAVYLCASSVDRNNSPLHFGNGTRLTVT.